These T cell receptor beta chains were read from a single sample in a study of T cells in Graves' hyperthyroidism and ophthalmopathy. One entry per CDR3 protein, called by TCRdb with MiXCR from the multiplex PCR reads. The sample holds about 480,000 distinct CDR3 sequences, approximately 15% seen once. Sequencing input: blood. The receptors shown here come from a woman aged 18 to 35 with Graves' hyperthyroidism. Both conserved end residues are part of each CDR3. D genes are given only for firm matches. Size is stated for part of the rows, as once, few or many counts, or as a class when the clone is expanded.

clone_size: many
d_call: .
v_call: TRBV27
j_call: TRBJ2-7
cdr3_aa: CASRIGQLSTYEQYF
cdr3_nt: TGTGCCAGCAGGATAGGACAACTCTCGACCTACGAGCAGTACTTC

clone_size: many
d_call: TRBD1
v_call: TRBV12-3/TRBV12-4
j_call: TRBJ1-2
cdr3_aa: CASDRAVDYGYTF
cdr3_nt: TGTGCCAGCGACAGGGCGGTGGACTATGGCTACACCTTC

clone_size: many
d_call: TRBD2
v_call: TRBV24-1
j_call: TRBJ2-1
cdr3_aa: CATRGTSGGDEQFF
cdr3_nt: TGTGCCACCAGAGGGACTAGCGGGGGTGATGAGCAGTTCTTC

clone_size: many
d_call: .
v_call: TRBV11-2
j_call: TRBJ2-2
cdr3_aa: CASSQGLTTGELFF
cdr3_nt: TGTGCCAGCAGCCAAGGACTCACCACCGGGGAGCTGTTTTTT

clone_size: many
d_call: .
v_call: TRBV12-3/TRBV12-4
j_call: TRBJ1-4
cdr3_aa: CASSLGAAEKLFF
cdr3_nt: TGTGCCAGCAGTTTAGGGGCCGCGGAAAAACTGTTTTTT

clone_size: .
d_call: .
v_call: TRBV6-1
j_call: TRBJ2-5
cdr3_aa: CASSTGRQETQYF
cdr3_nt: TGTGCCAGCAGCACAGGGCGCCAAGAGACCCAGTACTTC

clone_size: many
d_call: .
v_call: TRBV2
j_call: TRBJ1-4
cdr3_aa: CASRVETGANEKLFF
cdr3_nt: TGTGCCAGCAGGGTAGAGACAGGAGCTAATGAAAAACTGTTTTTT

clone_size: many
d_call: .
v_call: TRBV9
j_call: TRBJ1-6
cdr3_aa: CASSVEGRPNSPLHF
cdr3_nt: TGTGCCAGCAGCGTAGAGGGGCGACCCAATTCACCCCTCCACTTT

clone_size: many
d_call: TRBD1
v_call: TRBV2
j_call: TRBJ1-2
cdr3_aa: CASSATGNYGYTF
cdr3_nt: TGTGCCAGCAGCGCGACAGGGAACTATGGCTACACCTTC

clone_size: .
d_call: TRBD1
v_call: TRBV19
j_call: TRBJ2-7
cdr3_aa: CASSIQGQGAYEQYF
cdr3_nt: TGTGCCAGTAGTATTCAGGGACAGGGGGCTTACGAGCAGTACTTC

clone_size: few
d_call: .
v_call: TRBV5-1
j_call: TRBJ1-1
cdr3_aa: CASSLEPKGDAFF
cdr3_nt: TGCGCCAGCAGCTTGGAACCGAAAGGAGACGCTTTCTTT

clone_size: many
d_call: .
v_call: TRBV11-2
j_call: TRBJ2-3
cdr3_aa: CASSRGTLSSTDTQYF
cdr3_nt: TGTGCCAGCAGCCGGGGAACCCTATCTAGCACAGATACGCAGTATTTT

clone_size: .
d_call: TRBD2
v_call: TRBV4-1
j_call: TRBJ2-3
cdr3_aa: CASSQENLAGSTDTQYF
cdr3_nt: TGCGCCAGCAGCCAAGAAAACCTAGCGGGGAGCACAGATACGCAGTATTTT

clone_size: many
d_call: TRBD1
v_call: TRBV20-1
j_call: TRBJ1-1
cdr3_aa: CSARGRDTEAFF
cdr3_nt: TGCAGTGCAAGGGGGCGGGACACTGAAGCTTTCTTT

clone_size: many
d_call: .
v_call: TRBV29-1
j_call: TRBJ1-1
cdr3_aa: CNVAVATAGTEAFF
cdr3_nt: TGCAACGTTGCCGTCGCTACAGCGGGTACTGAAGCTTTCTTT

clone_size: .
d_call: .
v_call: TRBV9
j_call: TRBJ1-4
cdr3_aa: CASSASVREKLFF
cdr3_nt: TGTGCCAGCAGCGCGAGTGTCCGGGAAAAACTGTTTTTT

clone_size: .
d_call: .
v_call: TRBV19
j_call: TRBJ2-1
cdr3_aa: CASSPRPPPAYNEQFF
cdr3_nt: TGTGCCAGTAGTCCCCGACCTCCTCCCGCATACAATGAGCAGTTCTTC

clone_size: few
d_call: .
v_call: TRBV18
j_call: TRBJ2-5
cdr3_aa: CASSLGPRRLETQYF
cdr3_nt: TGTGCCAGCTCACTCGGACCACGAAGACTGGAGACCCAGTACTTC

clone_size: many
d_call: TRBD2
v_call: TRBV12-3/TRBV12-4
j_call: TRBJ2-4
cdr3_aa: CASSSHGLGWNIQYF
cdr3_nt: TGTGCCAGCAGTTCCCACGGACTAGGGTGGAACATTCAGTACTTC

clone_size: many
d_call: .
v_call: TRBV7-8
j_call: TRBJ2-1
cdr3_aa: CASSLVTGVGYNEQFF
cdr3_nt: TGTGCCAGCAGCTTAGTAACCGGGGTAGGCTACAATGAGCAGTTCTTC

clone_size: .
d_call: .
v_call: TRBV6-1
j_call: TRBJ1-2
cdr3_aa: CASSNQGPYGYTF
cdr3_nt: TGTGCCAGCAGTAATCAGGGTCCCTATGGCTACACCTTC

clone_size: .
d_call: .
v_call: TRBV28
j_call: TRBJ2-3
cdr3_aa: CASSDPTGTDTQYF
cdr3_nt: TGTGCCAGCAGTGATCCGACAGGCACAGATACGCAGTATTTT

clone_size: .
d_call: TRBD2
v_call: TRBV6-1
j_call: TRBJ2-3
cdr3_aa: CASSNSGRADTQYF
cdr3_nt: TGTGCCAGCAGCAATAGCGGGAGGGCAGATACGCAGTATTTT

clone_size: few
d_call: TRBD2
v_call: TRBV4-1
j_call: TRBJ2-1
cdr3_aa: CASSAQRGGNEQFF
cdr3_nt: TGCGCCAGCAGCGCGCAGCGGGGGGGGAATGAGCAGTTCTTC

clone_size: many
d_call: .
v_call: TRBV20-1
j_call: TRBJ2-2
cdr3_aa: CSAPGFGGGTSGELFF
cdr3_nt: TGCAGTGCTCCAGGCTTTGGCGGCGGAACGAGCGGGGAGCTGTTTTTT

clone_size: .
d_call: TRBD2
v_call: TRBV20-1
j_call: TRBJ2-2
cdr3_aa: CSARGTSGVTGELFF
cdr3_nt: TGCAGTGCTAGGGGTACTAGCGGGGTTACCGGGGAGCTGTTTTTT

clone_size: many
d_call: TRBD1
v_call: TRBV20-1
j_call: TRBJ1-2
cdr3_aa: CSAQDGGTGRMGYGYTF
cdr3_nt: TGCAGTGCCCAGGATGGGGGGACAGGGAGGATGGGGTATGGCTACACCTTC